A single sample is the source of the 15 T cell receptor beta chains below, sequenced in a study of blood T cells in healthy people across ages. Next came a second PCR, run for about 6 to 11 cycles, which used a sample-barcoded 5' primer along with a J-beta primer mix. TCRdb re-derived calls from the 5' RACE reads in MiXCR, one entry per CDR3 protein. This sample has about 1.1 million distinct CDR3 sequences, with 35% to 45% found just once. The source material was blood. All receptors derive from a man aged 18 to 30 in good health.

CDR3 sequence: CASSLPVNLYGYTF. CDR3 DNA sequence: TGTGCCAGCAGTTTGCCGGTTAACCTTTATGGCTACACCTTC. This sequence joins TRBV12-3 or TRBV12-4 and TRBJ1-2; D uncertain. V dropped 3 bases and J dropped 5 bases, with 13 bases sitting between them. The CDR3 runs to 14 residues.

V is TRBV4-2 and J is TRBJ2-2, with D perhaps assigned TRBD1 or TRBD2 (6 bases each). The CDR3 has 14 amino acids. V gave up 8 bases and J gave up 1 base, with 11 bases separating them. Germline lookup yields CDR1 LGHNA and CDR2 YNFKEQ. Here the CDR3 DNA reads TGTGCCAGCGGGGGGCAGATGAACACCGGGGAGCTGTTTTTT. This gives the protein CASGGQMNTGELFF.

This sequence joins TRBV4-3 and TRBJ2-1; D is perhaps TRBD1 (5 bases). This CDR3 region has 15 residues. With 4 bases removed from V and 4 bases from J, the gap between germline ends came to 14 bases. The germline V gene has CDR1 LGHNA and CDR2 YSLEER. The CDR3 DNA follows: TGCGCCAGCAGCCTCCAGGTGCCAGGGTACAATGAGCAGTTCTTC. Translating gives CASSLQVPGYNEQFF.

This clonotype has just a few counts. The junction departs from germline at one end; a sequencing error may be responsible. CDR3 loop: CVSSQPGSSKNIQYF. Here the CDR3 DNA reads TGTGTCAGCAGCCAGCCAGGGTCGTCCAAAAACATTCAGTACTTC. V usage is TRBV27 and J usage is TRBJ2-4; a possible D gene is TRBD1 (5 bases). Germline V CDR1 and CDR2: MNHEY, SMNVEV (reference sequence). CDR3 length: 15 amino acids.

The chain is built from TRBV29-1 and TRBJ2-5; D could derive from TRBD1 or TRBD2 (5 bases each). Germline V gene lookup returns CDR1 SQVTM and CDR2 ANQGSEA. The V end lost 5 bases, the J end lost 11 bases, and 12 bases lay between the germline ends. This CDR3 has 10 residues. CDR3 protein: CSVRDEVQYF. In nucleotides, the CDR3 is TGCAGCGTTCGGGACGAAGTTCAGTACTTC.

This rearrangement joins TRBV27 to TRBJ2-7; D gene ambiguous. This CDR3 is 15 amino acids long. Trimming cost V 2 bases and J 5 bases, with 16 bases left between them. Germline lookup yields CDR1 MNHEY and CDR2 SMNVEV (reference sequence). CDR3 in amino acids: CASSLTLPVANEQYF. The CDR3 nucleotides read TGTGCCAGCAGTTTAACACTCCCCGTAGCTAACGAGCAGTACTTC.

This clonotype was detected ten times or more. V gene TRBV4-1 combines with J gene TRBJ1-4, with D possibly TRBD1 on 5 matching bases. V was clipped by 4 bases and J by 7 bases, with 10 bases between them. Germline V gives CDR1 MGHRA, CDR2 YSYEKL. This CDR3 region has 13 residues. CDR3 in DNA: TGCGCCAGCAGCCTGGGACCACGTGAAAAACTGTTTTTT. Translating gives CASSLGPREKLFF.

This sequence joins TRBV12-3 or TRBV12-4 and TRBJ1-1; D is unresolved. With 0 bases removed from V and 10 bases from J, the gap between germline ends came to 6 bases. The CDR3 covers 11 residues. The CDR3: CASSLAFGAFF. As DNA, the CDR3 is TGTGCCAGCAGTTTAGCGTTTGGAGCTTTCTTT.

V usage is TRBV7-2 and J usage is TRBJ2-7; 11 nucleotides agree with TRBD2. The trim removed 2 bases at V and 1 base at J, leaving 7 bases unmatched. The CDR3 has 17 residues. The germline CDR1 and CDR2 sequences are SGHTA and FQGNSA. CDR3 DNA sequence: TGTGCCAGCAGCTTACTAGCGGGGGGCGCCCTTTCCTACGAGCAGTACTTC. Its protein product is CASSLLAGGALSYEQYF. Together with reference TRBV7-2 and TRBJ2-7, the CDR3 gives the full variable domain: GAGVSQSPSNKVTEKGKDVELRCDPISGHTALYWYRQSLGQGLEFLIYFQGNSAPDKSGLPSDRFSAERTGGSVSTLTIQRTQQEDSAVYLCASSLLAGGALSYEQYFGPGTRLTVT.

J is TRBJ2-1 and V is TRBV4-1, with D unclear. The J call may be incorrect, as the DNA end agrees better with TRBJ2-7. This CDR3 contains 15 residues. CDR1 is MGHRA, CDR2 YSYEKL, per germline. This CDR3 is CASSGQTSSYNEQYF. The CDR3 DNA reads as TGCGCCAGCAGCGGGCAGACCAGCTCCTACAATGAGCAGTACTTC.

The J gene is TRBJ2-7, the V gene TRBV20-1, with D possibly matching TRBD2 (7 bases). The DNA end is more similar to TRBJ2-5, so the J call may be wrong. The CDR3 extends over 15 amino acids. Germline-derived CDR1 and CDR2 are DFQATT and SNEGSKA (reference sequence). The CDR3 DNA reads TGCAGTGCCGCTCGTGACGGGGGGCTGGGGGAGACCCAGTACTTC. Encoded protein: CSAARDGGLGETQYF.

This clonotype was counted a few times. The chain combines TRBV6-2 or TRBV6-3 with TRBJ2-3; D gene uncertain. CDR1 MNHEY and CDR2 SVGEGT come from the germline V gene. This CDR3 spans 15 amino acids. V lost 1 base, J lost 1 base, and 9 bases lay in between. CDR3 sequence reads: CASSYYGQGTDTQYF. In DNA, the CDR3 is TGTGCCAGCAGTTACTATGGTCAGGGCACAGATACGCAGTATTTT.

V gene TRBV29-1 combines with J gene TRBJ2-7, with TRBD1 matching over 10 bases. Germline CDR1 reads SQVTM; CDR2 reads ANQGSEA. After removal of 4 bases from V and 7 bases from J, the junction contained 13 bases not matched to a gene. The CDR3 extends over 15 amino acids. The CDR3 loop reads CSVVISGTGVGEQYF. CDR3 DNA sequence: TGCAGCGTTGTCATTTCCGGGACAGGGGTGGGAGAGCAGTACTTC.

This clonotype was recorded once. The chain is built from TRBV27 and TRBJ1-5; D ambiguous. The length of the CDR3 is 13 residues. V was pared by 5 bases and J by 5 bases, with 10 bases between. CDR1 is MNHEY and CDR2 is SMNVEV in the germline V gene (reference sequence). The CDR3 nucleotides read TGTGCCAGCAGTCCCGCTGGGTATCAGCCCCAGCATTTT. As protein: CASSPAGYQPQHF.

The chain's CDR3 is CASSTGLDEQFF. The CDR3 bases are TGTGCCAGCAGTACCGGACTCGATGAGCAGTTCTTC. V and J are TRBV7-8 and TRBJ2-1; maybe TRBD2 (5 bases). CDR1 and CDR2 (germline): SGHVS, FQNEAQ. The CDR3 has 12 amino acids. V was shortened by 6 bases and J by 8 bases, with 11 bases between the two germline ends.